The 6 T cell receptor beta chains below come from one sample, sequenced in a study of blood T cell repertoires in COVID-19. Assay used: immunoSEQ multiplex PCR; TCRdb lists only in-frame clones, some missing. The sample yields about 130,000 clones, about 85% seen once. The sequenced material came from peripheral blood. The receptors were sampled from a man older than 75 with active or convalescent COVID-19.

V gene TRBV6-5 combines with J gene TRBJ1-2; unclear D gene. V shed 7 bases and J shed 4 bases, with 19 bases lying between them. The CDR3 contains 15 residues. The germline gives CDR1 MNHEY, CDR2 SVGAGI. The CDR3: CASNRASGLGYGYTF. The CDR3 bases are TGTGCCAGCAACCGGGCGAGCGGATTAGGCTATGGCTACACCTTC.

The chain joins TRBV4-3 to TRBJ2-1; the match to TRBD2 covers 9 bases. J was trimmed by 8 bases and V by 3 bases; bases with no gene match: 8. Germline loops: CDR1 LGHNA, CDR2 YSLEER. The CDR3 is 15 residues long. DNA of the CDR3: TGCGCCAGCAGCCAGAGAGCGGGAGGTGTAGATGAGCAGTTCTTC. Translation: CASSQRAGGVDEQFF.

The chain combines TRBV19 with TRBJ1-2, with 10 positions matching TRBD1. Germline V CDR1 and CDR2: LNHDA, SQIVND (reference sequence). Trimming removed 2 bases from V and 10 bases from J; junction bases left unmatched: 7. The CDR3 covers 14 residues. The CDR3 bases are TGTGCCAGTAGTATAAGGTGGGACAGGGGTCCCTACACCTTC. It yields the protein CASSIRWDRGPYTF.

The CDR3 protein is CASSAAGTGGEKLFF. In DNA form, the CDR3 reads TGCGCCAGCAGCGCTGCCGGGACAGGGGGTGAAAAACTGTTTTTT. The chain couples TRBV5-1 to TRBJ1-4; TRBD1 aligns across 11 bases. The germline V gene encodes CDR1 SGHRS and CDR2 YFSETQ. The CDR3 totals 15 residues. Unmatched junction bases numbered 6, after V lost 4 bases and J lost 7 bases. Variable domain in full (rest from reference TRBV5-1 and TRBJ1-4): KAGVTQTPRYLIKTRGQQVTLSCSPISGHRSVSWYQQTPGQGLQFLFEYFSETQRNKGNFPGRFSGRQFSNSRSEMNVSTLELGDSALYLCASSAAGTGGEKLFFGSGTQLSVL.

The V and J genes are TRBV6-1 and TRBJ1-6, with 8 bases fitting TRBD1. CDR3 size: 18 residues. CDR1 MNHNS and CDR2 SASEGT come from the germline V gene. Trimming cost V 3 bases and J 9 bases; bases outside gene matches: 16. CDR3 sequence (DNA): TGTGCCAGCAGTGATTTCTGGCACGGACAGGGACAGAGTTCACCCCTCCACTTT. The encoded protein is CASSDFWHGQGQSSPLHF.

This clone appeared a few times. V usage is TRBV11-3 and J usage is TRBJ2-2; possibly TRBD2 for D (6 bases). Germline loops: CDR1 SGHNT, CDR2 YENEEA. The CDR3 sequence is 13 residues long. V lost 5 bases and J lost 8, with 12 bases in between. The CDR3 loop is CASSLTSRGELFF. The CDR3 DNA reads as TGTGCCAGCAGCCTCACTAGCCGGGGGGAGCTGTTTTTT.